Listed below are T cell receptor beta chains from one sample, sequenced in a study of CD8+CD57+ T cells in acquired aplastic anemia. Using its own MiXCR run on the reads, TCRdb lists one record per CDR3 protein. Of roughly 190,000 distinct CDR3 sequences listed, about 53% are singletons. Sequenced: sorted CD4+, CD8+, or CD8+CD57+ T cells (not recorded which) from PBMCs. These receptors all come from a human donor in good health, serving as a control. Both conserved end residues are trimmed from each CDR3.

TRBV12-3/TRBV12-4	TRBJ1-2	ASSSRYGYT
TRBV2	TRBJ1-5	AGSRDSNQPQH
TRBV20-1	TRBJ2-1	SARRGGGPNEQF
TRBV6-2/TRBV6-3	TRBJ2-7	ASSYSPGQGSYEQY
TRBV20-1	TRBJ1-5	SARSEGGNNQPQH
TRBV29-1	TRBJ1-2	SARENYGYT
TRBV15	TRBJ2-5	ATSRDWASRGRETQY
TRBV20-1	TRBJ1-6	SASKRGSPLH
TRBV7-2	TRBJ1-1	ASTLIGGASEAF
TRBV7-2	TRBJ2-7	ASRSTGVSYEQY
TRBV10-3	TRBJ1-4	AISDILGEKLF
TRBV24-1	TRBJ1-2	ATSDTGQGSGYT
TRBV11-2	TRBJ2-1	ASRAGQVGNEQF
TRBV5-1	TRBJ2-5	ASSLGTGSQETQY
TRBV19	TRBJ1-6	ASNRGRTVGSPLH
TRBV6-5	TRBJ2-7	ASKGRGLAGAANEQY
TRBV13	TRBJ2-7	ASSLPDRGHYEQY
TRBV7-6	.	ASSFGTSGGASETQY
TRBV7-3	TRBJ1-6	ASSSSGRGLSPLH
TRBV6-2/TRBV6-3	TRBJ2-7	ASSYPEYEQY
TRBV9	TRBJ2-7	ASSPTSGTGPYEQY
TRBV10-3	TRBJ2-7	AISDLGSGWEQY
TRBV2	TRBJ2-1	ASTWGNEQF
TRBV11-2	TRBJ2-6	ASGVSGANVLT
TRBV19	TRBJ1-6	ASSMGLITEGLH
TRBV5-1	TRBJ1-1	ASSGRTGEWNTEAF
TRBV2	TRBJ1-1	ASNEGGRNTEAF
TRBV28	TRBJ1-2	ASSGTGRLYGYT
TRBV9	TRBJ2-3	ASSVQGLAGGNEQY
TRBV7-2	TRBJ2-1	ASSQRGYNEQF
TRBV7-9	TRBJ1-4	ASSKDRATNEKLF
TRBV6-6	TRBJ1-5	ASSESGEAQH
TRBV5-1	TRBJ2-3	ASSLAIIGGDTQY